This T cell receptor beta chain was observed in a study of T-cell reconstitution after alpha-beta-depleted transplantation in children. In germline, CDR1 is ENHRY, CDR2 SYGVKD. The CDR3 has 15 amino acids. Trimming took off 3 bases at V and 1 base at J, with 11 bases between the two ends. The authors prepared the TCRbeta library with unique molecular identifiers. TCRdb re-called the PCR reads with MiXCR, one entry per CDR3 protein. The profile covers about 400,000 distinct CDR3 sequences, with 20% appearing a single time and 3% to 4% taken by the ten largest. This clonotype was counted between two and nine times.

The J gene is TRBJ2-3, the V gene TRBV10-3; D remains ambiguous. The TCR comes from a human donor who donated a stem cell graft to a child with acute myeloid leukemia. This material consisted of PBMCs from the stem cell graft donor, taken from the stem cell graft. The CDR3 reads CAISDRSAGTDTQYF. The CDR3 bases are TGTGCCATCAGTGATCGTTCTGCGGGCACAGATACGCAGTATTTT.